The rows below give T cell receptor beta chains drawn from one sample of a study of blood T cells in healthy people across ages. TCRdb called the 5' RACE reads again in MiXCR, with one record for every CDR3 protein. This sample yields some 790,000 distinct CDR3 sequences, of which under 35% are seen a single time; roughly a sixth belongs to the top ten. The sequenced sample consisted of blood. Receptors were obtained from a woman aged 80 or over in good health. CDR3s include the opening cysteine and the closing phenylalanine or tryptophan. A D gene is named only where the DNA matches it firmly. Part of the rows lack a size; the others show once, few, many or a class for expanded clones.

V gene	clone size	J gene	D gene	CDR3 DNA	CDR3 protein
TRBV7-2	-	TRBJ1-1	-	TGTGCCAGCAGCTTAGCTTATAGACGAACTGAAGCTTTCTTT	CASSLAYRRTEAFF
TRBV11-3	few	TRBJ2-7	-	TGTGCCAGCAGCTTGGGAGGCAGGTCGCACGAGCAGTACTTC	CASSLGGRSHEQYF
TRBV30	once	TRBJ1-1	TRBD1	TGTGCCTGGAGTGGGTGGGGGACAGGGTCCACTGAAGCTTTCTTT	CAWSGWGTGSTEAFF
TRBV5-1	-	TRBJ2-5	TRBD2	TGCGCCAGCAGCTTGGCGGCGGGGGGGCCGGAGACCCAGTACTTC	CASSLAAGGPETQYF
TRBV5-4	few	TRBJ2-3	TRBD2	TGTGCCAGCAGCTTCCAGACTAGCGGTAGCACAGATACGCAGTATTTT	CASSFQTSGSTDTQYF
TRBV4-1	-	TRBJ2-1	TRBD2	TGCGCCAGCAGCCAAGTAGGTGTACGGGGGGGCCTTGACCATGAGCAGTTCTTC	CASSQVGVRGGLDHEQFF
TRBV27	many	TRBJ2-5	TRBD2	TGTGCCAGCAGTCCTTCCCTCTACGGCGGGGGGACCCAGTACTTC	CASSPSLYGGGTQYF
TRBV20-1	few	TRBJ2-3	TRBD2	TGCAGTGCTCGGAGCGGGGGGGTAAGCACAGATACGCAGTATTTT	CSARSGGVSTDTQYF
TRBV5-1	once	TRBJ2-5	-	TGCGCCGGCAGCTTGATAGGTGTGGGCCAAGAGACCCAGTACTTC	CAGSLIGVGQETQYF
TRBV7-2	many	TRBJ1-2	-	TGTGCCAGCAGCGCCTACATCACTCGGGACTATGGCTACACCTTC	CASSAYITRDYGYTF
TRBV3-1	many	TRBJ2-5	TRBD2	TGTGCCAGCAGACCTGTGACTAGCGGCGAACAAGAGACCCAGTACTTC	CASRPVTSGEQETQYF
TRBV9	few	TRBJ1-6	TRBD1	TGTGCCAGCAGCGGGACAGGGGGCGGAAATTCACCCCTCCACTTT	CASSGTGGGNSPLHF
TRBV7-2	-	TRBJ1-2	-	TGTGCCAGCAGCTTACAAACGACGGCCTATGGCTACACCTTC	CASSLQTTAYGYTF
TRBV7-9	-	TRBJ1-2	-	TGTGCCAGCAGTCAAAACGGGATATATGGCTACACCTTC	CASSQNGIYGYTF
TRBV20-1	many	TRBJ2-1	TRBD2	TGCAGTGCTAGGCGGGGGGCGGTATACAATGAGCAGTTCTTC	CSARRGAVYNEQFF
TRBV7-2	many	TRBJ2-7	-	TGTGCCAGCAGCAGACCCGAGGCCTACGAGCAGTACTTC	CASSRPEAYEQYF
TRBV12-3/TRBV12-4	many	TRBJ1-4	-	TGTGCCAGCAGCTCACACGGACTTTATAATGAAAAACTGTTTTTT	CASSSHGLYNEKLFF
TRBV7-9	-	TRBJ2-3	-	TGTGCCAGCAGCCTTCAGGGCAGGACGGGGGAACGAGATACGCAGTATTTT	CASSLQGRTGERDTQYF
TRBV7-6	-	TRBJ1-6	-	TGTGCCGACTACTTAGGATTGAGGGGGGCCCCTCGTAATTCACCCCTCCACTTT	CADYLGLRGAPRNSPLHF
TRBV5-1	many	TRBJ1-1	-	TGCGCCAGCAGCCCAGGGTCTAACACTGAAGCTTTCTTT	CASSPGSNTEAFF
TRBV7-2	many	TRBJ1-4	-	TGTGCCAGCAGCTTGAGGACCGGGGGAAGGGAAAAACTGTTTTTT	CASSLRTGGREKLFF
TRBV6-5	-	TRBJ2-5	-	TGTGCCAGCAGTTACCAGGGTGGTTGGCTCGAGACCCAGTACTTC	CASSYQGGWLETQYF
TRBV20-1	few	TRBJ2-7	-	TGCAGTGCTAGAGGAAGTAGCTCGAGCTCCTACGAGCAGTACTTC	CSARGSSSSSYEQYF
TRBV18	-	TRBJ2-7	-	TGTGCCAGCTCACCGGTAGCAGGGGATTCCTACAATGAGCAGTACTTC	CASSPVAGDSYNEQYF
TRBV27	few	TRBJ1-2	-	TGTGCCAGCAAAACCAAAAACTATGGCTACACCTTC	CASKTKNYGYTF
TRBV4-1	-	TRBJ2-5	-	TGCGCCAGCAGCCAAGTCCCGGACGGAGAGACCCAGTACTTC	CASSQVPDGETQYF
TRBV5-6	-	TRBJ2-1	TRBD1	TGTGCCAGCAGCTACGGACAGGGGACTATAATGAATGAGCAGTTCTTC	CASSYGQGTIMNEQFF
TRBV29-1	many	TRBJ1-2	TRBD1	TGCAGCGTTGTGGGACAGGGGGTGGATGGCTACACCTTC	CSVVGQGVDGYTF
TRBV11-2	many	TRBJ2-2	TRBD1	TGTGCCAGCAGCACCAGACAGGGGCCGAACACCGGGGAGCTGTTTTTT	CASSTRQGPNTGELFF
TRBV18	-	TRBJ2-3	TRBD1	TGTGCCAGCTCACCGTCACAGGGGCACACAGATACGCAGTATTTT	CASSPSQGHTDTQYF
TRBV13	once	TRBJ2-6	-	TGTGCCAGCAGCTTAGGGTTCGTCCCGGGTTCTGGGGCCAACGTCCTGACTTTC	CASSLGFVPGSGANVLTF
TRBV5-1	many	TRBJ2-7	TRBD1	TGCGCCAGCAGCCTACCGGGACAGGGGAACGAGCAGTACTTC	CASSLPGQGNEQYF
TRBV15	-	TRBJ2-1	-	TGTGCCACCAGCAGAGGTGGAGGGACCTACAATGAGCAGTTCTTC	CATSRGGGTYNEQFF
TRBV6-5	-	TRBJ1-3	-	TGTGCCAGCAGTTACTCGATACGTTGGGGAGCTGGAAACACCATATATTTT	CASSYSIRWGAGNTIYF
TRBV20-1	-	TRBJ2-7	-	TGCAGTGCTAGAGTTAGCAGCTCCTACGAGCAGTACTTC	CSARVSSSYEQYF
TRBV5-6	many	TRBJ2-1	-	TGTGCCAGCAGAGTGGGCCAAAGGGTCTACAATGAGCAGTTCTTC	CASRVGQRVYNEQFF
TRBV5-5	many	TRBJ2-1	-	TGTGCCAGCAGACCCGGGACACGCTCCTACAATGAGCAGTTCTTC	CASRPGTRSYNEQFF
TRBV20-1	-	TRBJ1-5	-	TGCAGTGCTGCGACAGTAAGCAATCAGCCCCAGCATTTT	CSAATVSNQPQHF
TRBV5-5	-	TRBJ1-1	-	TGTGCCAGCAGCTGGGCGGACAGAATGAACACTGAAGCTTTCTTT	CASSWADRMNTEAFF
TRBV5-1	many	TRBJ1-2	-	TGCGCCAGCAGCTTGGAGGGCCATGGAAACTATGGCTACACCTTC	CASSLEGHGNYGYTF
TRBV7-9	few	TRBJ1-4	-	TGTGCCAGCAGCTTAGCACGACAGGCACCAACTAATGAAAAACTGTTTTTT	CASSLARQAPTNEKLFF
TRBV4-3	-	TRBJ2-2	-	TGCGCCAGCAGACCTGACAGCATAACCGGGGAGCTGTTTTTT	CASRPDSITGELFF
TRBV12-3/TRBV12-4	many	TRBJ2-1	-	TGTGCCAGCAGTCCCCGGGTTGGCTCGTACAATGAGCAGTTCTTC	CASSPRVGSYNEQFF
TRBV16	few	TRBJ1-2	-	TGTGCCAGCATCCCAATAAGGGGATCTGTAACTAACTATGGCTACACCTTC	CASIPIRGSVTNYGYTF
TRBV20-1	-	TRBJ2-1	-	TGCAGTGCTAGAGATACAGCGGCCCATGAGCAGTTCTTC	CSARDTAAHEQFF
TRBV4-1	medium-sized	TRBJ2-7	-	TGCGCCAGCAGCCAAGACCAGGGATACTACGAGCAGTACTTC	CASSQDQGYYEQYF
TRBV6-2/TRBV6-3	many	TRBJ2-7	-	TGTGCCAGCAGGGGACTCCGATACGAGCAGTACTTC	CASRGLRYEQYF
TRBV7-9	many	TRBJ2-7	TRBD1	TGTGCCAGCAGCTTGTGGGGACAGGGTTACGAGCAGTACTTC	CASSLWGQGYEQYF
TRBV15	many	TRBJ2-5	TRBD2	TGTGCCACCAGCAGAGTAGCCTCGGGGGGGACCCAGTACTTC	CATSRVASGGTQYF
TRBV7-9	few	TRBJ2-2	-	TGTGCCAGCAGCTTCAGGGTCCAGAACACCGGGGAGCTGTTTTTT	CASSFRVQNTGELFF
TRBV6-5	-	TRBJ2-2	TRBD2	TGTGCCAGCAGTTCCAGCCTAGCGGGGCGGGGCGGTACCGGGGAGCTGTTTTTT	CASSSSLAGRGGTGELFF
TRBV3-1	many	TRBJ2-1	TRBD2	TGTGCCAGCAGTAATTTAGCGGGGGAGCAGTTCTTC	CASSNLAGEQFF
TRBV7-9	-	TRBJ2-1	TRBD1	TGTTCCAGCAGAAATGGACAGGGGGCTGCGGAGCAGTTCTTC	CSSRNGQGAAEQFF
TRBV11-3	few	TRBJ2-1	-	TGTGCCAGCAGCTTAGCTAAGGGGGGTCTGAATGAGCAGTTCTTC	CASSLAKGGLNEQFF
TRBV6-6	many	TRBJ2-7	TRBD2	TGTGCCACCTCGGGGGGGGGCACCTACGAGCAGTACTTC	CATSGGGTYEQYF
TRBV7-2	many	TRBJ2-5	TRBD1	TGTGCCAGCAGCTTAGGGGTCTTGGGACAGGGTAACCAGTACTTC	CASSLGVLGQGNQYF
TRBV4-2	many	TRBJ2-1	TRBD2	TGTGCCAGCAGCCAAGGTATTAGCGGGGGTCCCTCCTCCTACAATGAGCAGTTCTTC	CASSQGISGGPSSYNEQFF
TRBV12-3/TRBV12-4	few	TRBJ1-2	-	TGTGCCAGCAGTTTAGGGACGGTGGACAGCTACACCTTC	CASSLGTVDSYTF
TRBV2	many	TRBJ2-7	-	TGTGCCAGCACGCGGGTTCGGGACGAGCAGTACTTC	CASTRVRDEQYF
TRBV3-1	many	TRBJ2-1	-	TGTGCCAGCAGCCAAGATCTGATTGTCGATGAGCAGTTCTTC	CASSQDLIVDEQFF